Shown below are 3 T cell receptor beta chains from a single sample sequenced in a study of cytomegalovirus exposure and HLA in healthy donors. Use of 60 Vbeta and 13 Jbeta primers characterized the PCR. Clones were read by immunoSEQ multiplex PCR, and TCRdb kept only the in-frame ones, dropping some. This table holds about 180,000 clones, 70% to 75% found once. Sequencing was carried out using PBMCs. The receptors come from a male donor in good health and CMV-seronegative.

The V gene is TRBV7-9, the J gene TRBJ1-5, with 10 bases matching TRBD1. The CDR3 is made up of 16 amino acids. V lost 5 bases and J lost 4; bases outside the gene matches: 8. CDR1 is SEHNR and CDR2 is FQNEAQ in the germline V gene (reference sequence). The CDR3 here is CASSQGTGVRNQPQHF. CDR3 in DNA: TGTGCCAGCAGCCAGGGGACAGGGGTACGGAATCAGCCCCAGCATTTT.

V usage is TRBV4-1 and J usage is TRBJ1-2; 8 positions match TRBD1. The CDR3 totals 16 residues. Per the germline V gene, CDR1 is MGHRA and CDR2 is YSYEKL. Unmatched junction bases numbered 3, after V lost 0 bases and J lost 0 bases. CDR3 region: CASSQDLQGANYGYTF. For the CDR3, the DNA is TGCGCCAGCAGCCAAGATCTACAGGGGGCTAACTATGGCTACACCTTC.

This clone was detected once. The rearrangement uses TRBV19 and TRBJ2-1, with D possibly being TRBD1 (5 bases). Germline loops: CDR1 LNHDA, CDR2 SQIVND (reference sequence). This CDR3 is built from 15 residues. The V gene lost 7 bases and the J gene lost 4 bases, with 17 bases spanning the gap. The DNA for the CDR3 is TGTGCCAGTACCCCCGACTTGGGGCAGTACAATGAGCAGTTCTTC. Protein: CASTPDLGQYNEQFF.